This TCR beta chain was found in a study of shared clonotypes between healthy human individuals. At the level of the study: Donors had three CD4 naive, three CD4 memory, two CD8 naive and one CD8 memory plate apiece.

The germline V gene encodes CDR1 SGHNT and CDR2 YENEEA. This CDR3 is built from 13 residues. Trimming took off 5 bases at V and 1 base at J, with 9 bases between the two ends. Study results and limitations: Larger estimated richness was generally recorded for naive subsets relative to memory subsets.

The authors loaded roughly 200 ng DNA, 25,000 to 30,000 T cell genomes, into sorted-subset replicate PCRs. Per the authors' pipeline: ImmunoSEQ sequences covered only the junction and lacked quality scores; filtering therefore differed. Using immunoSEQ multiplex PCR, the repertoire was profiled, and TCRdb retains in-frame clones only, with some absent. The D gene and trimming were derived from the DNA, and the V and J assignments and clone size from that table. The data show about 2.3 million clones, 85% to 95% seen once. Points on this clone: What it recognizes is unknown.

The source is a man between 18 and 29 years old in good health. Some clones in this sample may be carry-over from other donors' samples. This chain joins TRBV11-3 and TRBJ2-7; D might be TRBD2 (6 bases). Material for sequencing was naive CD4+ T cells from PBMCs. Subset in this sample: CD45RA+ positively selected. CDR3 in amino acids: CASSGGPSYEQYF. The CDR3 nucleotides read TGTGCCAGCAGCGGAGGGCCGTCCTACGAGCAGTACTTC.